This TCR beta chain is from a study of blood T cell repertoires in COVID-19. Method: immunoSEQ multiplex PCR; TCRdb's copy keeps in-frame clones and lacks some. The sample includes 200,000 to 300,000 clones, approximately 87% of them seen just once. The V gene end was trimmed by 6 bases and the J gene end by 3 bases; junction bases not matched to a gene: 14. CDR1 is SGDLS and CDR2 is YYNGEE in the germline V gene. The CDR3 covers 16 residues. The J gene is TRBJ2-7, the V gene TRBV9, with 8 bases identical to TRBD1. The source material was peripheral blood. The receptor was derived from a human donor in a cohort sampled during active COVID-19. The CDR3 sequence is CASTPNTGGAVYEQYF. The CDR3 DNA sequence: TGTGCCAGCACCCCAAACACAGGGGGAGCTGTCTACGAGCAGTACTTC.